The clone carrying this TCR beta chain was seen a few times. These data belong to a study of human T cells and chemical hapten exposure. About the study: Researchers reported sensitizing a roughly 2 cm by roughly 2 cm upper inner arm skin site with 2% DPC. Diphenylcyclopropenone was administered weekly to the scalp of patients throughout the approximately 25-week study.

Within the library, unique molecular identifiers were attached to each individual cDNA molecule. MiXCR was run by TCRdb on the RACE reads, yielding one entry per CDR3 protein. This sample carries about 85,000 distinct CDR3 sequences, approximately 10% of them seen once, and the ten largest clones take 1.6%. Time point: patch test 2, 6 weeks after DPC sensitization. The treatment: therapeutic diphenylcyclopropenone sensitization with weekly scalp DPC. Sequencing used whole blood, obtained in connection with sensitization to the hapten diphenylcyclopropenone (DPC). This clonotype was obtained from a man between 18 and 29 years old with alopecia areata. Some clones in this sample may be carry-over from other donors' samples.

CDR3: CASSLDTTGELFF. The CDR3 region has the DNA TGTGCCAGCAGCCTAGATACCACCGGGGAGCTGTTTTTT. J is TRBJ2-2 and V is TRBV6-4; no clear D. Trimming removed 6 bases at V and 4 bases at J, with 9 bases between. The CDR3 is made up of 13 amino acids. Germline CDR1 is MRHNA and CDR2 is SNTAGT.